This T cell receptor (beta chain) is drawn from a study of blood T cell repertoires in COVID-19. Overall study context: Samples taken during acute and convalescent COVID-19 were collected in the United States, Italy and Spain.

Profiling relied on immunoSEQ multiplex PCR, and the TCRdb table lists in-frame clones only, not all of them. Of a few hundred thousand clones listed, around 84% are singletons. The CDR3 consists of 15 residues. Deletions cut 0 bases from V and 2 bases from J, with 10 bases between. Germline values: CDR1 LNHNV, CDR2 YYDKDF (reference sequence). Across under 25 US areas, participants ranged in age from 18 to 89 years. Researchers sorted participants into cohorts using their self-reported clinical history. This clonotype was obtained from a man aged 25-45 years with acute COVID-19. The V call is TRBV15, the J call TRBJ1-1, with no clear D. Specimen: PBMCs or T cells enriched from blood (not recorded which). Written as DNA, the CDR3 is TGTGCCACCAGCAGAGATCGTGCGGTCAACACTGAAGCTTTCTTT. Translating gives CATSRDRAVNTEAFF.